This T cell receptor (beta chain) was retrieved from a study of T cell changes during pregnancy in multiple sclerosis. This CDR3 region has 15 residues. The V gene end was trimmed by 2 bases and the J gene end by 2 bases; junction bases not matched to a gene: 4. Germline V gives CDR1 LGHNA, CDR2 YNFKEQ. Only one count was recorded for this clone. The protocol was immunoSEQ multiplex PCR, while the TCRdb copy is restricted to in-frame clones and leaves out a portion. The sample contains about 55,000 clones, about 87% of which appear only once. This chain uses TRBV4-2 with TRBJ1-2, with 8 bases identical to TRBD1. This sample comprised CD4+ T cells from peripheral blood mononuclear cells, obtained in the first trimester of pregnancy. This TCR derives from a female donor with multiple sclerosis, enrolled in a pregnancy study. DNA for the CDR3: TGTGCCAGCAGCCAAAACGACAGGGGCAACTATGGCTACACCTTC. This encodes CASSQNDRGNYGYTF.